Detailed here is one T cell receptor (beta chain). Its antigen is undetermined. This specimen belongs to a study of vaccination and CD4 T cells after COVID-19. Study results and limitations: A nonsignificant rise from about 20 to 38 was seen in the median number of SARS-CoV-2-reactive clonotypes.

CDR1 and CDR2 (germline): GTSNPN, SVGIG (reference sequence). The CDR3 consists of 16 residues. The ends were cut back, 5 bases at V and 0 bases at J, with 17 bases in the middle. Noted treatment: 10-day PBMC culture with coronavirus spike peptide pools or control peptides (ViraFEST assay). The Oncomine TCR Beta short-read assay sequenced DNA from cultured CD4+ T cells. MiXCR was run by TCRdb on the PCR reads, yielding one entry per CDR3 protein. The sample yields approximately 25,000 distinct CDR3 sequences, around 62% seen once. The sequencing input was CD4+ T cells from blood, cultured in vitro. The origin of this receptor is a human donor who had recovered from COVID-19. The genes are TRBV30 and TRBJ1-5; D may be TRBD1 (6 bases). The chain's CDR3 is CAWDGNRDHSNQPQHF. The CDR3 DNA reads TGTGCCTGGGACGGCAACAGGGACCATAGCAATCAGCCCCAGCATTTT.